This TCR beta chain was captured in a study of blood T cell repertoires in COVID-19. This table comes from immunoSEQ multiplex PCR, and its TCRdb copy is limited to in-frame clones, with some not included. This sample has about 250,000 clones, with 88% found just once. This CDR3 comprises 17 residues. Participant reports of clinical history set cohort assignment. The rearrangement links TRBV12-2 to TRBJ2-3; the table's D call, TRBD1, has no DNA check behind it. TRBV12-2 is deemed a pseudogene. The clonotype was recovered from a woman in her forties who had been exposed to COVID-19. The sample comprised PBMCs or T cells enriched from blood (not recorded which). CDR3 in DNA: TGTGCAAGTCGCTTAACAGGCCACCTTACTAGCACAGATACGCAGTATTTT. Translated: CASRLTGHLTSTDTQYF.